The 31 T cell receptor beta chains in this list originate from one sample, sequenced in a study of Ad26.COV2.S vaccination and SARS-CoV-2 variants. Indicated treatment: about 20 received Ad26.COV2.S at low or high dose, single or two shots; 5 received placebo; per-sample allocation not given. Day 63 following the first vaccine or placebo injection was when the samples were taken. The table came from immunoSEQ multiplex PCR; TCRdb's copy has only in-frame clones and leaves some out. The data hold a few hundred thousand clones, with around nine tenths observed a single time. The specimen was peripheral blood, collected in a trial of Ad26.COV2.S vaccine versus placebo. All receptors come from a person between 18 and 59 years old who received the Ad26.COV2.S COVID-19 vaccine or a placebo.

The genes are TRBV9 and TRBJ1-3, with 7 bases matching TRBD1. Germline-derived CDR1 and CDR2 are SGDLS and YYNGEE. Trimming removed 2 bases from V and 5 bases from J; junction bases left unmatched: 7. The CDR3 totals 15 residues. The CDR3 region is CASSVRGTERNTIYF. The CDR3 bases are TGTGCCAGCAGCGTCCGGGGGACAGAAAGAAACACCATATATTTT. Complete variable domain (other parts from reference TRBV9 and TRBJ1-3): DSGVTQTPKHLITATGQRVTLRCSPRSGDLSVYWYQQSLDQGLQFLIQYYNGEERAKGNILERFSAQQFPDLHSELNLSSLELGDSALYFCASSVRGTERNTIYFGEGSWLTVV.

The chain couples TRBV7-9 to TRBJ2-1; 12 positions agree with TRBD2. The junction had 11 bases not matched to a gene; V was cut back by 4 bases and J by 4 bases. The germline V gene has CDR1 SEHNR and CDR2 FQNEAQ (reference sequence). The CDR3 sequence is 18 residues long. The CDR3 protein is CASSSYQGLAGGYNEQFF. DNA for the CDR3: TGTGCCAGCAGCTCGTACCAGGGACTAGCGGGCGGGTACAATGAGCAGTTCTTC.

The chain links TRBV11-1 to TRBJ1-1; D unclear. The germline V and J ends were trimmed by 5 bases and 7 bases, with 11 bases remaining between them. The CDR3 length is 12 residues. Germline CDR1 reads SGHAT; CDR2 reads FQDESV (reference sequence). CDR3 DNA sequence: TGTGCCAGCAGCCGCCCCTCTTTTGAAGCTTTCTTT. Protein: CASSRPSFEAFF. Full variable domain (rest looked up from reference TRBV11-1 and TRBJ1-1): EAEVAQSPRYKITEKSQAVAFWCDPISGHATLYWYRQILGQGPELLVQFQDESVVDDSQLPKDRFSAERLKGVDSTLKIQPAELGDSAMYLCASSRPSFEAFFGQGTRLTVV.

This chain uses TRBV7-2 with TRBJ2-4, with 9 bases that match TRBD2. V gave up 6 bases and J gave up 3 bases; unmatched junction bases: 6. The CDR3 is made up of 15 amino acids. Germline CDR1 is SGHTA and CDR2 is FQGNSA. As DNA, the CDR3 is TGTGCCAGCAGGCGGGGGGGGCCCGACAAAAACATTCAGTACTTC. Its translation: CASRRGGPDKNIQYF.

The chain combines TRBV21-1 with TRBJ2-3; the table's D call, TRBD2, was not checked against the DNA. TRBV21-1 is flagged as a pseudogene. This CDR3 contains 17 residues. CDR3 coding DNA: TGTGCCAGCAGCAAATTCCAACGCGGGAGGTGGACAGATACGCAGTATTTT. Protein sequence: CASSKFQRGRWTDTQYF.

The chain couples TRBV18 to TRBJ2-1, with a weak D call TRBD2 (5 bases). This CDR3 contains 15 residues. Trimming took 6 bases from V and 7 from J, leaving 19 bases between them. The germline V gene has CDR1 KGHSH and CDR2 LQKENI. The CDR3 spells CASSPDYTNGNEQFF. The CDR3 nucleotides read TGTGCCAGCTCGCCCGACTACACTAATGGGAATGAGCAGTTCTTC.

The rearrangement uses TRBV7-2 and TRBJ2-7; possible D gene TRBD2, 6 bases. Germline V gene data show CDR1 as SGHTA and CDR2 as FQGNSA. The CDR3 runs 15 residues. V shed 5 bases and J shed 2 bases, with 16 bases lying between them. CDR3 amino acids: CASSNSGKSPYEQYF. DNA for the CDR3: TGTGCCAGCAGCAATAGCGGAAAGTCCCCCTACGAGCAGTACTTC.

This sequence joins TRBV6-2 or TRBV6-3 and TRBJ2-7, with D tentatively TRBD2 (6 bases). This CDR3 has 13 amino acids. CDR1 is MNHEY and CDR2 is SVGEGT in the germline V gene. With 4 bases removed from V and 7 bases from J, the gap between germline ends came to 14 bases. The CDR3 loop reads CASSWPGGYEQYF. The CDR3 nucleotides read TGTGCCAGCAGTTGGCCAGGAGGGTATGAGCAGTACTTC.

The genes are TRBV9 and TRBJ1-6, with 8 bases that match TRBD1. From germline, CDR1 is SGDLS and CDR2 YYNGEE. The junction had 7 bases not matched to a gene; V was cut back by 4 bases and J by 10 bases. The CDR3 is 14 amino acids. CDR3 coding DNA: TGTGCCAGCAGCTACGGACAGGGCCGCTCACCCCTCCACTTT. Amino acid sequence: CASSYGQGRSPLHF.

The gene calls are TRBV19 and TRBJ2-3; 10 bases align to TRBD2. The germline V gene encodes CDR1 LNHDA and CDR2 SQIVND (reference sequence). Losses at the gene ends were 5 bases for V and 2 bases for J; bases not matched to a gene: 16. This CDR3 is 19 amino acids long. This CDR3 reads CASSPPPGLAGALTDTQYF. The CDR3 region has the DNA TGTGCCAGTAGTCCTCCTCCTGGGCTAGCGGGAGCGCTCACAGATACGCAGTATTTT.

The chain links TRBV6-5 to TRBJ2-1, with 9 bases that match TRBD1. Trimming cost V 7 bases and J 7 bases; bases outside gene matches: 8. This CDR3 is 14 amino acids long. Germline V gene sequence: CDR1 MNHEY, CDR2 SVGAGI. CDR3 nucleotide sequence: TGTGCCAGCACCCCGGGACAGGGTGAGAATGAGCAGTTCTTC. Encoded protein: CASTPGQGENEQFF.

Comments on this clone: This sample also contains other DNA sequences that code for the same CDR3. The chain links TRBV19 to TRBJ1-3, with TRBD1 as a possible D gene (5 bases). This CDR3 has 14 amino acids. V shed 3 bases and J shed 1 base, with 7 bases lying between them. Germline V lookup: CDR1 LNHDA, CDR2 SQIVND (reference sequence). The CDR3 nucleotides are TGTGCCAGTAGTATTGGGACGTCTGGAAACACCATATATTTT. This sequence encodes CASSIGTSGNTIYF.

The V gene is TRBV6-4, the J gene TRBJ2-1; perhaps TRBD1 as D (6 bases). V dropped 5 bases and J dropped 5 bases, with 10 bases sitting between them. This CDR3 contains 13 residues. Germline V lookup: CDR1 MRHNA, CDR2 SNTAGT. The CDR3 nucleotides are TGTGCCAGCAGTCGACAGGCCAACAATGAGCAGTTCTTC. Protein product: CASSRQANNEQFF.

DNA for the CDR3: TGTGCCAGCAACGACTTATCCTCTGGTGAGCAGTTCTTC. Translated: CASNDLSSGEQFF. The chain has TRBV7-9 and TRBJ2-1; D call uncertain. CDR1 is SEHNR and CDR2 is FQNEAQ in the germline V gene (reference sequence). The CDR3 is 13 amino acids. V was cut by 7 bases and J by 9 bases, with 16 bases left in between.

This clone was seen just once. The chain combines TRBV7-2 with TRBJ2-2; 10 nucleotides align to TRBD2. V was clipped by 11 bases and J by 6 bases; unmatched bases: 6. Germline CDR1 and CDR2: SGHTA and FQGNSA. The CDR3 has 13 residues. In DNA, the CDR3 is TGTGCCGGAGCGGGAGGGCCGGCCGGGGAGCTGTTTTTT. Amino acids: CAGAGGPAGELFF.

This chain joins TRBV3-1 (or the pseudogene TRBV3-2) and TRBJ2-2; D gene uncertain. V was pared by 8 bases and J by 2 bases, with 3 bases between. This CDR3 region has 11 residues. Germline lookup yields CDR1 LGHDT and CDR2 YNNKEL (reference sequence). CDR3: CASGNTGELFF. The CDR3 DNA reads as TGTGCCAGCGGTAACACCGGGGAGCTGTTTTTT.

The chain uses TRBV5-1 and TRBJ1-3, with unresolved D. Germline V gene lookup returns CDR1 SGHRS and CDR2 YFSETQ. The CDR3 is made up of 16 amino acids. The ends were cut back, 0 bases at V and 4 bases at J, with 14 bases in the middle. CDR3 nucleotide sequence: TGCGCCAGCAGCTTGGATGGCAACGCAGGAGGAAACACCATATATTTT. Its translation is CASSLDGNAGGNTIYF.

The gene calls are TRBV19 and TRBJ1-1; 10 nucleotides agree with TRBD1. The CDR3 is 16 amino acids. Germline V gene sequence: CDR1 LNHDA, CDR2 SQIVND (reference sequence). The V segment lost 5 bases and the J segment 1 base; nucleotides outside the gene matches: 7. The CDR3 coding sequence is TGTGCCAGTAGTCCGCCGGGACAGGGGAGGAACACTGAAGCTTTCTTT. It codes for CASSPPGQGRNTEAFF.

This chain uses TRBV3-1 (or the pseudogene TRBV3-2) with TRBJ2-1; 9 nucleotides match TRBD1. Germline V gene lookup returns CDR1 LGHDT and CDR2 YNNKEL (reference sequence). The V gene end was trimmed by 4 bases and the J gene end by 7 bases; junction bases not matched to a gene: 8. This CDR3 is built from 15 residues. This CDR3 is CASSPGQGKRNEQFF. DNA of the CDR3: TGTGCCAGCAGCCCGGGACAGGGTAAAAGAAATGAGCAGTTCTTC.

V and J are TRBV14 and TRBJ1-6; D is possibly TRBD1 (5 bases). The CDR3 runs 14 residues. Germline assignment: CDR1 SGHDN and CDR2 FVKESK. V was clipped by 5 bases and J by 3 bases, with 8 bases between them. CDR3 amino acids: CASSLTVYNSPLHF. The CDR3 nucleotides are TGTGCCAGCAGCTTGACAGTCTATAATTCACCCCTCCACTTT.

The V gene is TRBV11-2, the J gene TRBJ2-1, with TRBD2 matching over 11 bases. V shed 4 bases, J shed 1 base, and the junction held 3 bases outside the gene matches. Looked up from germline, CDR1 is SGHAT and CDR2 is FQNNGV. The CDR3 sequence is 16 residues long. CDR3 loop: CASSSRLAGSYNEQFF. The DNA of the CDR3 is TGTGCCAGCAGCTCCCGACTAGCGGGATCCTACAATGAGCAGTTCTTC.

The chain employs TRBV5-4 and TRBJ1-4; possibly TRBD1 for D (5 bases). CDR3 length: 15 residues. The V gene lost 0 bases and the J gene lost 4 bases, with 10 bases spanning the gap. The germline CDR1 and CDR2 sequences are SGHNT and YYREEE (reference sequence). CDR3 loop: CASSLAGAGNEKLFF. The CDR3 bases are TGTGCCAGCAGCTTGGCTGGGGCAGGTAATGAAAAACTGTTTTTT.

V usage is TRBV29-1 and J usage is TRBJ2-1, with D possibly matching TRBD2 (6 bases). The V gene lost 8 bases and the J gene lost 5 bases, with 13 bases spanning the gap. Germline CDR1 is SQVTM and CDR2 is ANQGSEA. The CDR3 has 12 residues. The DNA for the CDR3 is TGCAGCACGCGGGGCCCTGACAATGAGCAGTTCTTC. It specifies CSTRGPDNEQFF.

The gene calls are TRBV30 and TRBJ2-5, with 8 positions matching TRBD2. Germline V gene lookup returns CDR1 GTSNPN and CDR2 SVGIG (reference sequence). J gave up 0 bases and V 5 bases, and 8 bases lay outside the gene matches. The CDR3 loop spans 15 amino acids. CDR3 sequence: CAWALSLADQETQYF. The CDR3 DNA is TGTGCCTGGGCCCTCTCACTAGCGGACCAAGAGACCCAGTACTTC.

The V call is TRBV7-9, the J call TRBJ1-5; D gene uncertain. Germline V CDR1 and CDR2: SEHNR, FQNEAQ (reference sequence). This CDR3 is built from 14 residues. V was shortened by 2 bases and J by 6 bases, with 11 bases between the two germline ends. This CDR3 is CASSLNGFAQPQHF. CDR3 nucleotide sequence: TGTGCCAGCAGCTTAAATGGCTTCGCTCAGCCCCAGCATTTT.

This sequence joins TRBV15 and TRBJ2-1; 8 positions match TRBD2. Per germline, CDR1 LNHNV and CDR2 YYDKDF (reference sequence). The CDR3 totals 15 residues. V shed 6 bases and J 7 bases; nucleotides not matched to a gene: 11. This chain's CDR3 is CATSISGTPGNEQFF. For the CDR3, the DNA is TGTGCCACCAGTATTAGCGGGACTCCTGGGAATGAGCAGTTCTTC.

The chain couples TRBV3-1 (or the pseudogene TRBV3-2) to TRBJ2-1; no clear D gene. CDR1 and CDR2 from the germline V gene are LGHDT and YNNKEL (reference sequence). The CDR3 consists of 15 residues. The V and J ends lost 1 base and 1 base respectively, with 8 bases between them. CDR3 DNA: TGTGCCAGCAGCCAAGTACCCCAGTCCTACAATGAGCAGTTCTTC. This translates into CASSQVPQSYNEQFF.

The gene calls are TRBV27 and TRBJ2-7; 9 nucleotides agree with TRBD1. CDR1 MNHEY and CDR2 SMNVEV come from the germline V gene (reference sequence). The CDR3 length is 14 residues. V was pared by 2 bases and J by 6 bases, with 5 bases of the junction left unmatched. The CDR3 DNA follows: TGTGCCAGCAGTTTAACGACAGGGGGTCCCGAGCAGTACTTC. It translates to CASSLTTGGPEQYF.

The J gene is TRBJ1-1, the V gene TRBV28, with D possibly matching TRBD1 (5 bases). The CDR3 has 12 amino acids. Germline CDR1 is MDHEN and CDR2 is SYDVKM. V lost 2 bases and J 8 bases, leaving 9 bases between the germline ends. CDR3 coding DNA: TGTGCCAGCAGTTTAGCCGGGGGAGAAGCTTTCTTT. Translation: CASSLAGGEAFF.

About this clone: This same CDR3 is encoded by further DNA sequences in the sample. The J gene is TRBJ2-7, the V gene TRBV5-1; 11 nucleotides align to TRBD2. Looked up from germline, CDR1 is SGHRS and CDR2 is YFSETQ. The CDR3 is made up of 15 amino acids. The J segment lost 3 bases and the V segment lost 1 base, leaving 3 bases of the junction unmatched. The CDR3 DNA reads as TGCGCCAGCAGCTTGAGCCTAGCGGGAGGCTACGAGCAGTACTTC. Amino acids: CASSLSLAGGYEQYF.

This clone came up a few times. V gene TRBV6-6 combines with J gene TRBJ2-1; 8 bases map to TRBD1. In germline, CDR1 is MNHNY, CDR2 SVGAGI (reference sequence). The CDR3 covers 15 residues. J lost 4 bases, V lost 5 bases, and 7 bases had no gene match. CDR3 sequence (DNA): TGTGCCAGCAGTCCTGGACAGGGTCGGTACAATGAGCAGTTCTTC. Amino acid sequence: CASSPGQGRYNEQFF.